These 9 T cell receptor beta chains were all obtained from the same sample, sequenced in a study of blood T cell repertoires in COVID-19. The repertoire was sequenced with immunoSEQ multiplex PCR; TCRdb's copy has only in-frame clones and lacks some. This sample has 160,000 or so clones, with more than 65% found just once. Sequencing was performed on peripheral blood. All receptors derive from an elderly woman with acute or convalescent COVID-19.

This chain links TRBV19 with TRBJ2-5, with TRBD1 matching over 9 bases. Germline V CDR1 and CDR2: LNHDA, SQIVND (reference sequence). CDR3 length equals 14 residues. V shed 8 bases and J 0 bases; nucleotides not matched to a gene: 4. This CDR3 reads CASSGTGNQETQYF. Written as DNA, the CDR3 is TGTGCCAGTTCCGGGACAGGGAACCAAGAGACCCAGTACTTC.

In its sample, this clone was seen once. The CDR3 is CASSLEYLDNEQFF. In nucleotides, the CDR3 is TGTGCCAGCAGCTTAGAATATCTCGACAATGAGCAGTTCTTC. The J gene is TRBJ2-1, the V gene TRBV11-2; D unclear. CDR3 length: 14 residues. V shed 0 bases and J shed 5 bases, with 8 bases lying between them. Germline V gene data show CDR1 as SGHAT and CDR2 as FQNNGV.

The rearrangement links TRBV19 to TRBJ1-4; no reliable D call. V lost 5 bases and J 2 bases, leaving 9 bases between the germline ends. The CDR3 is made up of 14 amino acids. Germline V gene data show CDR1 as LNHDA and CDR2 as SQIVND (reference sequence). CDR3 nucleotides: TGTGCCAGTAGTGGTTCAGGCACTAATGAAAAACTGTTTTTT. This sequence encodes CASSGSGTNEKLFF.

As to this clone: The sample has other DNA sequences that encode this CDR3 too. The V call is TRBV29-1, the J call TRBJ2-2; TRBD2 might be the D (6 bases). Trimming pared 4 bases from V and 2 bases from J, leaving 17 bases between. This CDR3 region has 16 residues. Germline V lookup: CDR1 SQVTM, CDR2 ANQGSEA. The CDR3: CSVVGRGGTNTGELFF. CDR3 sequence (DNA): TGCAGCGTTGTGGGGCGGGGTGGGACTAACACCGGGGAGCTGTTTTTT.

The chain is built from TRBV5-5 and TRBJ2-3; the match to TRBD2 covers 10 bases. Per germline, CDR1 SGHKS and CDR2 YYEKEE (reference sequence). CDR3 length: 14 amino acids. Trimming at V came to 2 bases and at J to 4 bases, leaving 1 base not matched to a gene. This CDR3 reads CASSLAGGPDTQYF. For the CDR3, the DNA is TGTGCCAGCAGCTTAGCGGGGGGGCCAGATACGCAGTATTTT. Combining the CDR3 with reference TRBV5-5 and TRBJ2-3 gives the whole variable domain DAGVTQSPTHLIKTRGQQVTLRCSPISGHKSVSWYQQVLGQGPQFIFQYYEKEERGRGNFPDRFSARQFPNYSSELNVNALLLGDSALYLCASSLAGGPDTQYFGPGTRLTVL.

V gene TRBV5-4 combines with J gene TRBJ2-1; perhaps TRBD2 as D (6 bases). Trimming removed 7 bases at V and 2 bases at J, with 16 bases between. Germline V gene lookup returns CDR1 SGHNT and CDR2 YYREEE (reference sequence). This CDR3 is 15 amino acids long. CDR3 sequence reads: CASGNGRQTYNEQFF. CDR3 nucleotides: TGTGCCAGCGGTAACGGGAGACAGACCTACAATGAGCAGTTCTTC.

The rearrangement links TRBV12-3 or TRBV12-4 to TRBJ1-5, with a possible D match to TRBD1 (5 bases). V lost 2 bases, J lost 4 bases, and 6 bases lay in between. The CDR3 extends over 13 amino acids. The CDR3 region has the DNA TGTGCCAGCAGTTTAAAGGGGAATCAGCCCCAGCATTTT. Translation gives CASSLKGNQPQHF.

This clone has a handful of counts. The J gene is TRBJ1-1, the V gene TRBV5-8; TRBD1 matches at 8 bases. CDR3 length equals 15 residues. The V segment lost 1 base and the J segment 1 base; nucleotides outside the gene matches: 3. From germline, CDR1 is SGHTS and CDR2 YDEGEE. The CDR3 coding sequence is TGTGCCAGCAGCTTGACCGGACAGGGGAACACTGAAGCTTTCTTT. This gives the protein CASSLTGQGNTEAFF.

This clone is large within its sample. The CDR3 here is CASSPELAVNTGELFF. The CDR3 nucleotides read TGTGCCAGCAGCCCCGAACTAGCGGTTAACACCGGGGAGCTGTTTTTT. The chain recombines TRBV7-9 with TRBJ2-2, with TRBD2 identical over 8 bases. Looked up from germline, CDR1 is SEHNR and CDR2 is FQNEAQ (reference sequence). This CDR3 region has 16 residues. Trimming cost V 5 bases and J 2 bases; bases outside gene matches: 7.